This T cell receptor (beta chain) was identified in a study of Ad26.COV2.S vaccination and SARS-CoV-2 variants. Study-level findings and limits: Reported post-vaccination CD8+ and CD4+ T cell responses to spike showed substantial breadth. In TCR breadth and depth analyses, total T cell responses may have been underestimated.

Method: immunoSEQ multiplex PCR; TCRdb's copy keeps in-frame clones and lacks some. The sample yields 400,000 to 500,000 clones, approximately 88% seen once. This clone was counted once. The antigen remains undetermined. As for treatment: 15 to 20 received Ad26.COV2.S at low or high dose, single or two shots; about 5 received placebo; per-sample allocation not given. Sampling occurred on day 63 after the first vaccine or placebo injection. The V and J ends lost 6 bases and 1 base, in that order; junction bases with no gene match: 11. The CDR3 is 16 amino acids. From germline, CDR1 is ENHRY and CDR2 SYGVKD.

The sequences come from peripheral blood, collected in a trial of Ad26.COV2.S vaccine versus placebo. This receptor was identified in a person between 18 and 60 years old who received the Ad26.COV2.S COVID-19 vaccine or a placebo. The J gene is TRBJ1-1, the V gene TRBV10-3, with 7 bases that match TRBD1. The CDR3 loop reads CAISNVAGTENTEAFF. The CDR3, as DNA: TGTGCCATCAGCAATGTTGCCGGGACAGAGAACACTGAAGCTTTCTTT.